This T cell receptor (beta chain) was identified during a study of cytomegalovirus exposure and HLA in healthy donors. Study observations and caveats: Under in vitro conditions, a few CMV-associated chains were confirmed as specific for CMV antigens. Cytomegalovirus-associated status was assigned to 164 TCR beta chains.

Repertoires were generated with immunoSEQ multiplex PCR, while TCRdb's copy carries only in-frame clones and drops some. This sample has around 190,000 clones, with about three quarters found just once. Regarding this clone: Its matching antigen is unknown.

Separation from the roughly 670-subject first cohort characterized the approximately 120-subject validation cohort, to which the donors belonged. Germline loops: CDR1 MNHNS, CDR2 SASEGT. V gave up 7 bases and J gave up 7 bases, with 14 bases separating them. The CDR3 is 13 residues long. The V gene is TRBV6-1, the J gene TRBJ1-5, with D perhaps TRBD1 (6 bases). Sequencing input: PBMCs. This sequence originates from a woman younger than 45 in good health and CMV-seronegative. The CDR3, as DNA: TGTGCCAGCACCAGGGACACTAGGCAGCCCCAGCATTTT. Its protein product is CASTRDTRQPQHF.